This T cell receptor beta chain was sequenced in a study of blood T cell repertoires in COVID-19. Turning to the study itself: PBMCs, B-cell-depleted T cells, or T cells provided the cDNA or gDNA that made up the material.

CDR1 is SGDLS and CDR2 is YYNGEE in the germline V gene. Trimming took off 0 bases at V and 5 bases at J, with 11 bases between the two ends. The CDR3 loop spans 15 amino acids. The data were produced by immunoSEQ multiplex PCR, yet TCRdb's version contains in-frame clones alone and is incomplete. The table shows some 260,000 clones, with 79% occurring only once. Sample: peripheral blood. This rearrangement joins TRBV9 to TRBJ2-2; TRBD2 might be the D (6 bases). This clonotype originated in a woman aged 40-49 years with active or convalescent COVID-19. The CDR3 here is CASSVGVGGTGELFF. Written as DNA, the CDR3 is TGTGCCAGCAGCGTAGGCGTGGGGGGAACCGGGGAGCTGTTTTTT.